This T cell receptor (beta chain) originates from a study of blood T cell repertoires in COVID-19. The wider study: The samples span acute and convalescent COVID-19 from the United States, Italy and Spain. Sample material is recorded as cDNA or gDNA derived from T cells, B-cell-depleted T cells, or PBMCs.

Profiling relied on immunoSEQ multiplex PCR, and the TCRdb table lists in-frame clones only, not all of them. This sample has 130,000 or so clones, with approximately 84% found just once. The sample consisted of peripheral blood. This clonotype was obtained from a woman aged 80 or older with acute or convalescent COVID-19.

Written as DNA, the CDR3 is TGTGCCACCAGTGGACAGGGTGCGGCCGGGGAGCTGTTTTTT. This codes for CATSGQGAAGELFF. The rearrangement links TRBV24-1 to TRBJ2-2; 7 nucleotides line up with TRBD1. The CDR3 has 14 residues. Germline values: CDR1 KGHDR, CDR2 SFDVKD. J lost 6 bases, V lost 5 bases, and 5 bases had no gene match.